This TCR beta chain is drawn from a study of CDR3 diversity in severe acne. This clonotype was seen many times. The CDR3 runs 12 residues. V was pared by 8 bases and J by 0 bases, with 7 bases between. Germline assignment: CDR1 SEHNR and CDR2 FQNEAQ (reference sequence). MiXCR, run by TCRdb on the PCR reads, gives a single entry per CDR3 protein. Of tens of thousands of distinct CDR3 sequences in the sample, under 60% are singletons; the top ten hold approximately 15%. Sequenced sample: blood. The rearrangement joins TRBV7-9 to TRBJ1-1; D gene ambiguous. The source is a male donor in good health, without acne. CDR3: CASGRMNTEAFF. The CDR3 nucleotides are TGTGCCAGCGGAAGAATGAACACTGAAGCTTTCTTT.